One sample yielded the 27 T cell receptor beta chains listed below, sequenced in a study of cytomegalovirus exposure and HLA in healthy donors. In the PCR, 60 Vbeta and 13 Jbeta primers were used. The repertoire was sequenced with immunoSEQ multiplex PCR; TCRdb's copy has only in-frame clones and lacks some. The top ten hold approximately 15% of the sample, which has 150,000 to 200,000 clones, approximately 80% seen once. The sequencing sample was made of PBMCs. These receptors came from a woman between 40 and 55 years old in good health and CMV-seronegative.

J is TRBJ2-3 and V is TRBV10-3; 11 nucleotides align to TRBD1. Germline lookup yields CDR1 ENHRY and CDR2 SYGVKD. CDR3 length: 14 amino acids. The trim removed 6 bases at V and 3 bases at J, leaving 2 bases unmatched. CDR3: CAIRDRGLTDTQYF. CDR3 nucleotides: TGTGCCATCAGGGACAGGGGGCTTACAGATACGCAGTATTTT.

The gene calls are TRBV6-6 and TRBJ1-4, with D possibly TRBD1 on 5 matching bases. Looked up from germline, CDR1 is MNHNY and CDR2 is SVGAGI (reference sequence). Trimming pared 11 bases from V and 11 bases from J, leaving 24 bases between. The CDR3 sequence is 14 residues long. CDR3 coding DNA: TGTGCCGCCGTAGGGCCCACGGGGGAGGGGAAACTGTTTTTT. As protein: CAAVGPTGEGKLFF.

The chain couples TRBV4-2 to TRBJ2-1; TRBD2 agrees at 9 bases. The germline V gene has CDR1 LGHNA and CDR2 YNFKEQ. CDR3 length: 16 amino acids. The J segment lost 8 bases and the V segment lost 5 bases, leaving 13 bases of the junction unmatched. The CDR3 loop is CASSSSLSGGTDEQFF. In DNA, the CDR3 is TGTGCCAGCAGCTCCTCCCTCAGCGGGGGGACTGATGAGCAGTTCTTC.

The V call is TRBV11-3, the J call TRBJ2-1, with D possibly TRBD1 on 5 matching bases. The germline V and J ends were trimmed by 5 bases and 7 bases, with 12 bases remaining between them. The CDR3 covers 13 residues. The germline V gene has CDR1 SGHNT and CDR2 YENEEA. CDR3 DNA sequence: TGTGCCAGCAGCATATACAGGTCAAATGAGCAGTTCTTC. Protein product: CASSIYRSNEQFF.

This clone appeared a single time. The CDR3 nucleotides are TGTGCCAGCAGCGTAGCTGGGACAGGTATCTCCGAGCAGTACTTC. This encodes CASSVAGTGISEQYF. The chain couples TRBV9 to TRBJ2-7; 8 bases are shared with TRBD1. Per germline, CDR1 SGDLS and CDR2 YYNGEE. V was clipped by 0 bases and J by 6 bases; unmatched bases: 8. CDR3 length: 15 residues.

This chain uses TRBV10-3 with TRBJ1-1, with D hard to call. CDR1 is ENHRY and CDR2 is SYGVKD in the germline V gene. The CDR3 contains 13 residues. V lost 8 bases and J lost 1, with 11 bases in between. CDR3 amino acids: CAIRDLANTEAFF. DNA of the CDR3: TGTGCCATCCGGGATCTGGCGAACACTGAAGCTTTCTTT.

This clone showed up just a few times. V usage is TRBV7-2 and J usage is TRBJ1-5; the D gene is possibly TRBD1 (6 bases). Trimming cost V 3 bases and J 4 bases, with 10 bases left between them. The germline V gene encodes CDR1 SGHTA and CDR2 FQGNSA. The CDR3 loop spans 14 amino acids. CDR3 nucleotide sequence: TGTGCCAGCAGCTTCGGACAGCAAAATCAGCCCCAGCATTTT. It encodes CASSFGQQNQPQHF.

This clone was seen only a few times. The chain recombines TRBV6-1 with TRBJ2-2, with D uncertain. CDR1 and CDR2 (germline): MNHNS, SASEGT. CDR3 length: 14 amino acids. Trimming shortened V by 7 bases and J by 7 bases, and 16 bases separated the two germline ends. Here the CDR3 DNA reads TGTGCCAGCAAAACCTTCACCGGTATCGGGGAGCTGTTTTTT. Its protein is CASKTFTGIGELFF.

This chain connects TRBV6-5 to TRBJ2-5, with 10 nucleotides matching TRBD1. The CDR3 consists of 15 residues. V was clipped by 6 bases and J by 5 bases; unmatched bases: 9. Germline assignment: CDR1 MNHEY and CDR2 SVGAGI. CDR3 sequence: CASSRGQGMRETQYF. Here the CDR3 DNA reads TGTGCCAGCAGCCGGGGACAGGGGATGCGGGAGACCCAGTACTTC.

The count of this clone is one. Here the CDR3 reads CASSLAQGAPYEQYF. The CDR3, as DNA: TGTGCCAGCAGCTTAGCTCAGGGGGCCCCCTACGAGCAGTACTTC. This chain connects TRBV7-7 to TRBJ2-7; the match to TRBD1 covers 8 bases. The germline gives CDR1 SSHAT, CDR2 FNYEAQ (reference sequence). The CDR3 totals 15 residues. The J segment lost 2 bases and the V segment lost 0 bases, leaving 3 bases of the junction unmatched.

The chain has TRBV7-8 and TRBJ1-3, with D perhaps TRBD1 (6 bases). Between the trimmed V and J ends, which lost 5 bases and 4 bases, there was a span of 6 bases. The germline CDR1 and CDR2 sequences are SGHVS and FQNEAQ. The CDR3 sequence is 12 residues long. DNA of the CDR3: TGTGCCAGCAGCGACAGGGGAAACACCATATATTTT. It yields the protein CASSDRGNTIYF.

J is TRBJ2-5 and V is TRBV11-3, with 9 bases matching TRBD1. Germline values: CDR1 SGHNT, CDR2 YENEEA. The CDR3 extends over 15 amino acids. V lost 0 bases and J lost 4; bases outside the gene matches: 3. CDR3 in amino acids: CASSLDRQGGETQYF. CDR3 nucleotide sequence: TGTGCCAGCAGCTTAGATCGACAGGGGGGAGAGACCCAGTACTTC.

The V gene is TRBV6-6, the J gene TRBJ2-3, with TRBD1 matching 8 bases. The CDR3 consists of 14 residues. The germline gives CDR1 MNHNY, CDR2 SVGAGI (reference sequence). V lost 6 bases and J lost 5; bases outside the gene matches: 7. CDR3 nucleotide sequence: TGTGCCAGCAGGAGGACAGGGTCTGAAGATACGCAGTATTTT. Its protein product is CASRRTGSEDTQYF.

This sequence joins TRBV6-5 and TRBJ2-1, with D uncertain. CDR1 is MNHEY and CDR2 is SVGAGI in the germline V gene. Trimming took 5 bases from V and 6 from J, leaving 14 bases between them. The CDR3 is 14 residues long. The CDR3 loop is CASSLLDRFNEQFF. Written as DNA, the CDR3 is TGTGCCAGCAGTCTCCTAGACCGTTTCAATGAGCAGTTCTTC.

This clone came up once. The genes are TRBV5-1 and TRBJ2-7; TRBD2 aligns across 9 bases. The CDR3 contains 14 residues. CDR1 and CDR2 from the germline V gene are SGHRS and YFSETQ. Losses at the gene ends were 2 bases for V and 0 bases for J; bases not matched to a gene: 0. The CDR3 sequence is CASSFSGSSYEQYF. The CDR3 DNA sequence: TGCGCCAGCAGCTTTAGCGGGAGCTCCTACGAGCAGTACTTC.

The chain couples TRBV7-3 to TRBJ2-7; 8 bases line up with TRBD2. The V segment lost 2 bases and the J segment 5 bases; nucleotides outside the gene matches: 11. This CDR3 region has 16 residues. Germline assignment: CDR1 SGHTA and CDR2 FQGTGA. CDR3 coding DNA: TGTGCCAGCAGCTTATCCTCCCCGGGAGGGTTCGACGAGCAGTACTTC. This codes for CASSLSSPGGFDEQYF.

V usage is TRBV7-6 and J usage is TRBJ2-7; 9 bases align to TRBD1. V lost 4 bases and J lost 7; bases outside the gene matches: 5. Germline CDR1 SGHVS, CDR2 FNYEAQ. The CDR3 totals 13 residues. In nucleotides, the CDR3 is TGTGCCAGCAGCTACCGGACAGGGGATGAGCAGTACTTC. This translates into CASSYRTGDEQYF.

This chain uses TRBV7-9 with TRBJ2-3; 7 bases line up with TRBD2. Unmatched junction bases numbered 9, after V lost 5 bases and J lost 4 bases. The CDR3 extends over 15 amino acids. The germline V gene encodes CDR1 SEHNR and CDR2 FQNEAQ (reference sequence). The CDR3 region is CASSRPAGSPDTQYF. The CDR3 region has the DNA TGTGCCAGCAGCCGTCCAGCGGGGAGTCCAGATACGCAGTATTTT.

The rearrangement links TRBV2 to TRBJ1-5; D gene uncertain. Deletions cut 7 bases from V and 1 base from J, with 11 bases between. Germline lookup yields CDR1 SNHLY and CDR2 FYNNEI. The CDR3 runs 14 residues. CDR3 DNA sequence: TGTGCCAGCAAGGCGGTCGGGAGCAATCAGCCCCAGCATTTT. This encodes CASKAVGSNQPQHF.

The chain joins TRBV4-2 to TRBJ1-5; D remains unclear. V lost 4 bases and J 2 bases, leaving 6 bases between the germline ends. Per germline, CDR1 LGHNA and CDR2 YNFKEQ. The CDR3 consists of 13 residues. In nucleotides, the CDR3 is TGTGCCAGCAGCCCCGCAGGCAATCAGCCCCAGCATTTT. Its translation is CASSPAGNQPQHF.

V and J are TRBV6-5 and TRBJ2-7; no firm D call. Trimming cost V 2 bases and J 2 bases, with 7 bases left between them. Germline V CDR1 and CDR2: MNHEY, SVGAGI. This CDR3 is 13 amino acids long. The CDR3 spells CASSYRDTYEQYF. The CDR3 nucleotides are TGTGCCAGCAGTTACCGCGACACCTACGAGCAGTACTTC.

V is TRBV2 and J is TRBJ2-5; 11 positions agree with TRBD2. Germline V gene lookup returns CDR1 SNHLY and CDR2 FYNNEI. The V segment lost 6 bases and the J segment 5 bases; nucleotides outside the gene matches: 8. This CDR3 comprises 15 residues. CDR3 DNA sequence: TGTGCCAGCAGACTGACTAGCGGGAAGGGGGAGACCCAGTACTTC. This translates into CASRLTSGKGETQYF. The complete variable domain, with remaining parts taken from reference TRBV2 and TRBJ2-5, reads EPEVTQTPSHQVTQMGQEVILRCVPISNHLYFYWYRQILGQKVEFLVSFYNNEISEKSEIFDDQFSVERPDGSNFTLKIRSTKLEDSAMYFCASRLTSGKGETQYFGPGTRLLVL.

The chain has TRBV7-2 and TRBJ2-1; 8 bases line up with TRBD2. The trim removed 2 bases at V and 3 bases at J, leaving 9 bases unmatched. The germline CDR1 and CDR2 sequences are SGHTA and FQGNSA. This CDR3 has 17 amino acids. CDR3 protein: CASSLFRTGGVYNEQFF. The CDR3 coding sequence is TGTGCCAGCAGCTTATTCCGTACGGGAGGGGTCTACAATGAGCAGTTCTTC.

The chain recombines TRBV9 with TRBJ2-5, with D possibly TRBD1 on 8 matching bases. Germline V lookup: CDR1 SGDLS, CDR2 YYNGEE. The V end lost 1 base, the J end lost 3 bases, and 10 bases lay between the germline ends. The CDR3 extends over 14 amino acids. In nucleotides, the CDR3 is TGTGCCAGCAGCGTAACAGGGGGGGAAGAGACCCAGTACTTC. Translation: CASSVTGGEETQYF.

The rearrangement links TRBV28 to TRBJ1-2; D is unclear. CDR3 length: 14 amino acids. Germline V gives CDR1 MDHEN, CDR2 SYDVKM. The ends were cut back, 6 bases at V and 7 bases at J, with 18 bases in the middle. CDR3 sequence (DNA): TGTGCCAGCAGATCTGAACTTCTAAGTGGTGGCTACACCTTC. Encoded protein: CASRSELLSGGYTF.

This clone came up a few times. The genes are TRBV6-5 and TRBJ2-7, with TRBD1 matching over 9 bases. V lost 4 bases, J lost 3 bases, and 7 bases stayed unmatched. CDR3 length equals 15 residues. The germline CDR1 and CDR2 sequences are MNHEY and SVGAGI. Here the CDR3 reads CASSSGTGIIYEQYF. CDR3 coding DNA: TGTGCCAGCAGTTCCGGGACAGGGATAATCTACGAGCAGTACTTC.

The chain employs TRBV7-2 and TRBJ2-1; 7 bases are a match to TRBD2. Germline CDR1 SGHTA, CDR2 FQGNSA. Trimming at V came to 0 bases and at J to 2 bases, leaving 7 bases not matched to a gene. There are 17 residues in the CDR3. CDR3 region: CASSLAVVAGTYNEQFF. The CDR3 DNA reads TGTGCCAGCAGCTTAGCGGTGGTAGCGGGTACCTACAATGAGCAGTTCTTC.